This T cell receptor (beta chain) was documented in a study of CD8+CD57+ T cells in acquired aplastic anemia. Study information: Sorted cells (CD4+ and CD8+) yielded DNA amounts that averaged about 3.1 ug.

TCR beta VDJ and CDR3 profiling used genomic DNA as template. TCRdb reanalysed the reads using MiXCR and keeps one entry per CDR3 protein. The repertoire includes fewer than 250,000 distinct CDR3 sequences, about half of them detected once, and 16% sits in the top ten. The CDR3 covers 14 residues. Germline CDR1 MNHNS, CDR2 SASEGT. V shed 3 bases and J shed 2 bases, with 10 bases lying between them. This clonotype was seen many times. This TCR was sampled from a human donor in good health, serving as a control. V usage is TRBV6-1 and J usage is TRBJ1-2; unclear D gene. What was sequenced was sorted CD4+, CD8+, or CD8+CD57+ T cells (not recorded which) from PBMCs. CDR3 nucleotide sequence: TGTGCCAGCAGTGATTACGGGGAGAACTATGGCTACACCTTC. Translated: CASSDYGENYGYTF.